What follows are 27 T cell receptor beta chains derived from one specimen sequenced in a study of blood T cell repertoires in COVID-19. TCRdb's table, derived via immunoSEQ multiplex PCR, lists solely in-frame clones and lacks some. The sample carries about 200,000 clones, around 86% recorded once. Sequenced: peripheral blood. These receptors came from a woman aged 65 to 85 with COVID-19, enrolled during active disease.

This clone was found a few times. This chain links TRBV28 with TRBJ1-1; D uncertain. The CDR3 consists of 13 residues. Per germline, CDR1 MDHEN and CDR2 SYDVKM. V lost 4 bases and J lost 5, with 11 bases in between. CDR3 DNA: TGTGCCAGCAGTTCGGGGTACGTGACTGAAGCTTTCTTT. Amino acids: CASSSGYVTEAFF.

The chain couples TRBV5-1 to TRBJ2-3, with 12 positions matching TRBD2. Germline V gene sequence: CDR1 SGHRS, CDR2 YFSETQ. The CDR3 covers 15 residues. With 4 bases clipped from V and 4 bases from J, the junction kept 4 bases outside the gene matches. The CDR3 spells CASSQTSGSADTQYF. The CDR3 coding sequence is TGCGCCAGCAGCCAGACTAGCGGGAGTGCAGATACGCAGTATTTT.

This chain links TRBV10-3 with TRBJ2-3, with D unclear. CDR1 is ENHRY, CDR2 SYGVKD, per germline. This CDR3 region has 12 residues. The V end lost 11 bases, the J end lost 0 bases, and 9 bases lay between the germline ends. The CDR3 loop reads CASAGSTDTQYF. The CDR3 DNA sequence: TGTGCCTCCGCCGGGAGCACAGATACGCAGTATTTT.

V is TRBV5-1 and J is TRBJ2-5; the D is unclear. Trimming pared 6 bases from V and 2 bases from J, leaving 14 bases between. Germline loops: CDR1 SGHRS, CDR2 YFSETQ. The CDR3 totals 14 residues. CDR3 DNA sequence: TGCGCCAGCAAACCTCAAGCGTCACAAGAGACCCAGTACTTC. As protein: CASKPQASQETQYF.

This chain uses TRBV14 with TRBJ1-2; D perhaps matches TRBD1 (5 bases). CDR3 size: 13 residues. Germline loops: CDR1 SGHDN, CDR2 FVKESK. V was cut by 1 base and J by 4 bases, with 7 bases left in between. CDR3 in DNA: TGTGCCAGCAGCCAAGGACAGTTCTATGGCTACACCTTC. Its protein product is CASSQGQFYGYTF.

This clone has at least ten counts. The chain uses TRBV5-1 and TRBJ1-3; no definite D call. The CDR3 has 15 residues. The ends were cut back, 2 bases at V and 0 bases at J, with 9 bases in the middle. CDR1 is SGHRS, CDR2 YFSETQ, per germline. CDR3 in amino acids: CASSFEKSSGNTIYF. The CDR3 DNA is TGCGCCAGCAGCTTTGAGAAATCCTCTGGAAACACCATATATTTT.

This clone was detected once. The V and J genes are TRBV2 and TRBJ2-3; D perhaps matches TRBD2 (6 bases). Germline V gives CDR1 SNHLY, CDR2 FYNNEI. The CDR3 contains 15 residues. V shed 4 bases and J shed 1 base, with 12 bases lying between them. The CDR3 DNA reads as TGTGCCAGCAGTGCAATGGGACTGGGCACAGATACGCAGTATTTT. Translating gives CASSAMGLGTDTQYF.

The rearrangement links TRBV7-9 to TRBJ1-4, with 7 bases that match TRBD1. V dropped 1 base and J dropped 7; count of bases not matched to a gene: 3. CDR1 and CDR2 (germline): SEHNR, FQNEAQ (reference sequence). This CDR3 has 14 residues. DNA for the CDR3: TGTGCCAGCAGCTTAGGGGACAGCCTTGAAAAACTGTTTTTT. It specifies CASSLGDSLEKLFF. Full variable domain (rest looked up from reference TRBV7-9 and TRBJ1-4): DTGVSQNPRHKITKRGQNVTFRCDPISEHNRLYWYRQTLGQGPEFLTYFQNEAQLEKSRLLSDRFSAERPKGSFSTLEIQRTEQGDSAMYLCASSLGDSLEKLFFGSGTQLSVL.

The V call is TRBV6-5, the J call TRBJ2-1; the match to TRBD2 covers 9 bases. The CDR3 length is 14 residues. V lost 10 bases, J lost 6 bases, and 10 bases stayed unmatched. Germline V CDR1 and CDR2: MNHEY, SVGAGI. The CDR3 loop is CATRASGRTNEQFF. The CDR3 nucleotides are TGTGCCACAAGGGCAAGCGGGAGGACCAATGAGCAGTTCTTC.

The chain couples TRBV6-1 to TRBJ2-2; D is unresolved. Germline V CDR1 and CDR2: MNHNS, SASEGT. Trimming removed 2 bases at V and 1 base at J, with 8 bases between. The CDR3 consists of 15 residues. DNA for the CDR3: TGTGCCAGCAGTGAAATGCCGCGGAACACCGGGGAGCTGTTTTTT. This translates into CASSEMPRNTGELFF.

This clone occurred once. This chain connects TRBV10-3 to TRBJ1-5; D perhaps matches TRBD1 (6 bases). V lost 10 bases to trimming and J lost 3 bases, with 13 bases between them. The CDR3 is 13 amino acids. Germline lookup yields CDR1 ENHRY and CDR2 SYGVKD. The CDR3 sequence: CASHRDLNQPQHF. DNA for the CDR3: TGTGCCAGCCACAGGGACCTCAATCAGCCCCAGCATTTT.

The J gene is TRBJ2-7, the V gene TRBV2, with 7 nucleotides matching TRBD1. The V gene's germline CDR1 is SNHLY and CDR2 FYNNEI. V lost 6 bases to trimming and J lost 2 bases; unmatched junction nucleotides: 7. CDR3 size: 14 residues. CDR3 sequence: CASSGDRIPYEQYF. CDR3 DNA: TGTGCCAGCAGCGGGGACAGAATACCCTACGAGCAGTACTTC.

The J gene is TRBJ2-1, the V gene TRBV4-3; 9 positions agree with TRBD1. V lost 1 base, J lost 3 bases, and 10 bases stayed unmatched. Germline CDR1 LGHNA, CDR2 YSLEER. There are 18 residues in the CDR3. CDR3 sequence: CASSQGGTGTGNYNEQFF. Written as DNA, the CDR3 is TGCGCCAGCAGCCAAGGTGGGACCGGGACAGGGAACTACAATGAGCAGTTCTTC.

V is TRBV24-1 and J is TRBJ1-1, with D possibly matching TRBD1 (5 bases). This CDR3 comprises 13 residues. The ends were cut back, 5 bases at V and 4 bases at J, with 10 bases in the middle. The germline V gene has CDR1 KGHDR and CDR2 SFDVKD. The CDR3: CATSAGMGTEAFF. CDR3 bases: TGTGCCACCAGTGCAGGGATGGGCACTGAAGCTTTCTTT.

The chain has TRBV18 and TRBJ2-2; TRBD1 matches at 7 bases. The J segment lost 0 bases and the V segment lost 4 bases, leaving 11 bases of the junction unmatched. This CDR3 is 18 amino acids long. Germline assignment: CDR1 KGHSH and CDR2 LQKENI. CDR3 nucleotide sequence: TGTGCCAGCTCACTTCTCGGGACAGTTATCGCGAACACCGGGGAGCTGTTTTTT. Translated, it gives CASSLLGTVIANTGELFF.

The rearrangement links TRBV28 to TRBJ2-2, with unresolved D. Germline values: CDR1 MDHEN, CDR2 SYDVKM. Trimming cost V 5 bases and J 0 bases, with 4 bases left between them. The CDR3 has 13 residues. This CDR3 reads CASSPTNTGELFF. DNA for the CDR3: TGTGCCAGCAGTCCCACGAACACCGGGGAGCTGTTTTTT.

V and J are TRBV20-1 and TRBJ1-1; D perhaps matches TRBD1 (5 bases). Per germline, CDR1 DFQATT and CDR2 SNEGSKA (reference sequence). The V and J ends lost 5 bases and 7 bases respectively, with 11 bases between them. CDR3 length: 11 amino acids. CDR3 sequence reads: CSASDRLEAFF. DNA for the CDR3: TGCAGTGCTTCCGACAGACTTGAAGCTTTCTTT.

This chain joins TRBV4-3 and TRBJ2-5; 10 positions match TRBD2. Germline V gives CDR1 LGHNA, CDR2 YSLEER. This CDR3 spans 15 amino acids. V shed 1 base and J 3 bases; nucleotides not matched to a gene: 2. The CDR3 is CASSQGTSGKETQYF. The DNA for the CDR3 is TGCGCCAGCAGCCAAGGGACTAGCGGAAAAGAGACCCAGTACTTC.

The rearrangement uses TRBV28 and TRBJ1-2; TRBD1 agrees at 8 bases. Germline CDR1 is MDHEN and CDR2 is SYDVKM. The CDR3 has 14 amino acids. J was trimmed by 4 bases and V by 6 bases; bases with no gene match: 7. The CDR3 region has the DNA TGTGCCAGCAGGCCGCCGGGACAGGCCTATGGCTACACCTTC. Its protein product is CASRPPGQAYGYTF.

The rearrangement joins TRBV28 to TRBJ2-7, with 11 bases identical to TRBD1. After removal of 4 bases from V and 7 bases from J, the junction contained 6 bases not matched to a gene. Germline CDR1 is MDHEN and CDR2 is SYDVKM. CDR3 length: 14 residues. The DNA for the CDR3 is TGTGCCAGCAGTTCTGGACAGGGGGCAAGAGAGCAGTACTTC. Its translation: CASSSGQGAREQYF.

The V call is TRBV3-1 (or the pseudogene TRBV3-2), the J call TRBJ2-3, with 7 bases identical to TRBD2. The germline CDR1 and CDR2 sequences are LGHDT and YNNKEL (reference sequence). The CDR3 has 12 amino acids. The V and J ends lost 4 bases and 10 bases, in that order; junction bases with no gene match: 5. CDR3 in amino acids: CASSPTAGAQYF. In nucleotides, the CDR3 is TGTGCCAGCAGCCCTACCGCGGGGGCGCAGTATTTT.

This clone was counted between two and nine times. The chain links TRBV19 to TRBJ2-1, with D unclear. This CDR3 comprises 11 residues. From germline, CDR1 is LNHDA and CDR2 SQIVND (reference sequence). The V gene lost 5 bases and the J gene lost 8 bases, with 7 bases spanning the gap. As DNA, the CDR3 is TGTGCCAGTAGTGAGCGTTATGAGCAGTTCTTC. This gives the protein CASSERYEQFF.

The rearrangement links TRBV6-2 or TRBV6-3 to TRBJ1-5; 8 bases line up with TRBD1. Germline V lookup: CDR1 MNHEY, CDR2 SVGEGT. The length of the CDR3 is 14 residues. Trimming removed 4 bases from V and 2 bases from J; junction bases left unmatched: 1. The CDR3 coding sequence is TGTGCCAGCAGTTGGACAGGGCGCAATCAGCCCCAGCATTTT. Translation: CASSWTGRNQPQHF.

V usage is TRBV6-2 or TRBV6-3 and J usage is TRBJ2-1; D is possibly TRBD2 (6 bases). Trimming left V 5 bases short and J 9 bases short, with 20 bases between. Germline values: CDR1 MNHEY, CDR2 SVGEGT. The CDR3 runs to 15 residues. The DNA of the CDR3 is TGTGCCAGCAGTCGGGACTCCCCCCGGATAGGTGAGCAGTTCTTC. It specifies CASSRDSPRIGEQFF.

The chain combines TRBV13 with TRBJ2-1; D not resolved. This CDR3 has 12 amino acids. Per the germline V gene, CDR1 is PRHDT and CDR2 is FYEKMQ (reference sequence). V was trimmed by 2 bases and J by 7 bases, leaving 6 bases between them. The DNA for the CDR3 is TGTGCCAGCAGCTTAACATGGAATGAGCAGTTCTTC. Amino acid sequence: CASSLTWNEQFF.

The genes are TRBV7-2 and TRBJ2-7, with 10 bases matching TRBD2. The V gene end was trimmed by 0 bases and the J gene end by 3 bases; junction bases not matched to a gene: 5. CDR1 and CDR2 (germline): SGHTA, FQGNSA. The CDR3 has 16 amino acids. CDR3 coding DNA: TGTGCCAGCAGCTTAGCGGGACTAGCGTTAATCTACGAGCAGTACTTC. This encodes CASSLAGLALIYEQYF.

The chain joins TRBV6-2 or TRBV6-3 to TRBJ1-5; TRBD1 matches 8 bases. CDR3 length: 16 residues. CDR1 and CDR2 (germline): MNHEY, SVGEGT. Losses at the gene ends were 5 bases for V and 0 bases for J; bases not matched to a gene: 6. The CDR3 DNA reads TGTGCCAGCAGTACGTCACAGGGGGTTAGCAATCAGCCCCAGCATTTT. Protein product: CASSTSQGVSNQPQHF.